The entry that follows covers one T cell receptor beta chain sequence. The specificity of this receptor is unknown. No base quality information exists; no much larger clone differs at one position. TCRbeta CDR3 regions were amplified from genomic DNA by means of the immunoSEQ Assay, a bias-controlled multiplex PCR. Regarding the original processing steps: The number of nucleated cells in each sample was estimated from the amplification of reference gene primers within the assay. Sequence reads were collapsed and filtered to measure the absolute abundance of every unique TCRbeta CDR3 rearrangement. For each sample, productive Simpson clonality was calculated as the square root of Simpson's diversity index across productive rearrangements. Here the immuneACCESS table is served through TCRdb, limited to in-frame sequences with V and J called. Missing clones are a known gap in these copies; in checked studies unresolved V genes cover under half, and the rest lacks a known reason. V and J calls plus clone size are reproduced from that table; the DNA served to infer D and trimming. For this sample the table gives 60,000 to 80,000 clones, of which roughly 80% were detected only once. The top ten clonotypes cover more than 8% of the sample.

The data stem from a study of blood T cell repertoires in COVID-19 (dated by TCRdb to 2020 to 2022). With regard to the full study: Collaborator samples came from the United States, Italy and Spain and covered acute and convalescent phases of COVID-19. The prospective study material was composed of cDNA or gDNA derived from T cells, B-cell-depleted T cells, or PBMCs. Subjects who had been exposed to COVID-19, were actively infected with it, or had recovered from it provided the deeply sampled blood TCRbeta repertoires that made up the dataset. The repertoires were released in a freely available public database meant as a resource for research on the immune response to SARS-CoV-2. The samples were drawn from the first 160 participants of the ongoing ImmuneRACE study and from over a thousand subjects provided by 6 global collaborators. The sample metadata nearly always contained a de-identified subject ID, COVID-19 status, age in years and sex. Where available, HLA class I and class II types were obtained from metadata supplied by the sample provider rather than from assay-based typing. Overall study results and their limits: The amount of clinical and demographic metadata varied by source and participant and was provided uncurated.

The germline V gene gives CDR1 as SGHAT and CDR2 as FQNNGV. The CDR3 starts with the cysteine, ends with the phenylalanine, and has 14 residues. This entry keeps only the CDR3 DNA: 42 bases, framed from base 1. V and J are truncated by 3 bases and 5 bases respectively, leaving an intervening sequence of 13 bases. Collaborating institutions collected whole blood in K2EDTA tubes following their own protocols. Collaborator samples were shipped for TCRbeta analysis as frozen whole blood, isolated PBMCs, or DNA extracted from either sample type. Sample: peripheral blood. The source of this sequence is a man aged 50 or older with active COVID-19. The chain is encoded by TRBV11-2 joined to TRBJ1-1; the D gene cannot be resolved reliably. The encoded CDR3 is CASSLARESTEAFF. At the DNA level, the sequence is TGTGCCAGCAGCTTGGCGAGGGAGAGTACTGAAGCTTTCTTT.